This paragraph covers one T cell receptor beta chain sequence. Its target is unknown. Germline CDR1 and CDR2: GTSNPN and SVGIG (reference sequence). V lost 0 bases, J lost 6 bases, and 5 bases stayed unmatched. This CDR3 is 13 amino acids long. These data come from a study of graft-versus-host responses after intestinal transplantation. Study context: Grafts were multivisceral, liver-intestinal, or isolated intestinal. Following induction with anti-thymocyte globulin, all recipients were given tacrolimus and steroids for about three years. Study results and caveats: Among circulating GvH clones, peak levels were associated with early post-transplant declines in HvG clones. In recipient marrow, GvH clones were found, and some appeared first in ileum or blood.

Profiled with immunoSEQ multiplex PCR; TCRdb holds only in-frame clones, not every one. The sample has approximately 78,000 clones, around 86% seen once. V is TRBV30 and J is TRBJ2-7; 7 bases are a match to TRBD1. The material sequenced was unstimulated CD8+ T cells sorted from spleen or lymph node cells, taken before transplant. The receptor comes from a human donor who was the organ donor for an intestinal transplant. CDR3 protein: CAWSVEAGGEQYF. The CDR3 DNA reads as TGTGCCTGGAGTGTCGAGGCAGGGGGCGAGCAGTACTTC.